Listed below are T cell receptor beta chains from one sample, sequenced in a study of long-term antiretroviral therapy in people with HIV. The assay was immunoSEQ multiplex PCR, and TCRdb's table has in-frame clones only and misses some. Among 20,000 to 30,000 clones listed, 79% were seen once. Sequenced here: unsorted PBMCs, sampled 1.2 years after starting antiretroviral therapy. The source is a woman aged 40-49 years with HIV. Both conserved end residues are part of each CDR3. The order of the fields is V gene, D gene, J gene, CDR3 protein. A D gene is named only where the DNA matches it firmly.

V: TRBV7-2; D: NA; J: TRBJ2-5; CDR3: CASSFTHGQQETQYF
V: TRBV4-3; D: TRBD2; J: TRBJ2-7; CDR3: CASSQGGGGAYEQYF
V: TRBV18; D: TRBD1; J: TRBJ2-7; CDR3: CASSPKDRLTYEQYF
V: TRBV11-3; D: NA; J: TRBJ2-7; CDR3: CASSPQGGEQYF
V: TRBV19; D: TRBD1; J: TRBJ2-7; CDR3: CASSGTGGYEQYF
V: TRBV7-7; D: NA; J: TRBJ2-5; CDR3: CASSLAQRGETQYF
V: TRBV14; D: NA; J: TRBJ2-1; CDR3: CASSQNGPGEQFF
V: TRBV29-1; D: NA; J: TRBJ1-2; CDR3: CRVDDPSMGRDYGYTF
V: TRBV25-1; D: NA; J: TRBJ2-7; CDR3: CASSELWQPPYEQYF
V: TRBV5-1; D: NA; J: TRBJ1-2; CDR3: CASSRDMTYGYTF
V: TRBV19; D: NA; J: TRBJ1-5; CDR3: CASVTGTNQPQHF
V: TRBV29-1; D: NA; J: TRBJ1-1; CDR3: CSVSRPPNTEAFF
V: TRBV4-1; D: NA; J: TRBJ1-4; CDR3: CASSQDSGKLFF
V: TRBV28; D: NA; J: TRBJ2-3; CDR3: CASSPRLVRSTDTQYF
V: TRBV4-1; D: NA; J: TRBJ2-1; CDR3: CASSQAVGSLQFF
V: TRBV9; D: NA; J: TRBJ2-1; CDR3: CASSNPGGAYNEQFF
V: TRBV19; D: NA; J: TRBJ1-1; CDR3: CASSIGRGDRTEAFF
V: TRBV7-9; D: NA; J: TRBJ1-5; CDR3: CASSASREGPYQPQHF